This TCR beta chain emerged from a study of cytomegalovirus exposure and HLA in healthy donors. As regards this clone: The antigen is unknown.

Trimming cost V 0 bases and J 3 bases, with 18 bases left between them. This CDR3 is 17 amino acids long. Germline V gives CDR1 SGHRS, CDR2 YFSETQ. PCR amplification relied on 60 Vbeta primers (plus 13 Jbeta primers). Sequencing used immunoSEQ multiplex PCR; TCRdb keeps in-frame clones, though not all of them. The table includes over 150,000 clones, about 72% detected once. Study findings and constraints: There were some public TCRs occurring in many donors, but most TCR sequences were rare. 87-base-pair reads could not separate some V segments, including TRBV6-2 and TRBV6-3.

Material: PBMCs. The receptor was derived from a man aged 55 to 70 in good health and CMV-seronegative. The V call is TRBV5-1, the J call TRBJ1-2; the D gene is possibly TRBD1 (5 bases). This CDR3 is CASSLALRVPTDYGYTF. The CDR3 DNA follows: TGCGCCAGCAGCTTGGCGTTAAGGGTCCCGACAGACTATGGCTACACCTTC.